Detailed here is one T cell receptor (beta chain). These data originate in a study of shared clonotypes between healthy human individuals. Germline CDR1 SGHVS, CDR2 FQNEAQ. V was shortened by 4 bases and J by 2 bases, with 15 bases between the two germline ends. CDR3 length: 16 residues. The method was immunoSEQ multiplex PCR; TCRdb's version includes in-frame clones alone and lacks a portion of them. The sample has 950,000 to 1,100,000 clones, more than 65% seen once. The chain combines TRBV7-8 with TRBJ1-5; no clear D gene. The sample taken for sequencing was memory CD4+ T cells sorted from blood. Subset given: CD45RA-negative fraction. The receptor comes from a man younger than 35 in good health. The CDR3 sequence: CASSSEARGGNQPQHF. The CDR3 region has the DNA TGTGCCAGCAGCTCAGAGGCCCGGGGTGGCAATCAGCCCCAGCATTTT.